This T cell receptor beta chain was retrieved from a study of blood T cell repertoires in COVID-19. Study context: Samples came from the United States, Italy and Spain, spanning acute and convalescent COVID-19. The cDNA or gDNA used as material had been derived from T cells, B-cell-depleted T cells, or PBMCs.

Germline assignment: CDR1 LNHDA and CDR2 SQIVND (reference sequence). Deletions cut 6 bases from V and 3 bases from J, with 12 bases between. CDR3 length: 13 residues. The repertoire was sequenced with immunoSEQ multiplex PCR; TCRdb's copy has only in-frame clones and lacks some. The table records under 200,000 clones, 75% to 95% of them present only once. Sequenced material: peripheral blood. This TCR was recovered from a man aged 50-59 years with acute or convalescent COVID-19. This chain joins TRBV19 and TRBJ2-7; the D gene is possibly TRBD1 (5 bases). CDR3 sequence: CASSLYQGYEQYF. The CDR3 DNA follows: TGTGCCAGTAGCCTTTACCAGGGCTACGAGCAGTACTTC.